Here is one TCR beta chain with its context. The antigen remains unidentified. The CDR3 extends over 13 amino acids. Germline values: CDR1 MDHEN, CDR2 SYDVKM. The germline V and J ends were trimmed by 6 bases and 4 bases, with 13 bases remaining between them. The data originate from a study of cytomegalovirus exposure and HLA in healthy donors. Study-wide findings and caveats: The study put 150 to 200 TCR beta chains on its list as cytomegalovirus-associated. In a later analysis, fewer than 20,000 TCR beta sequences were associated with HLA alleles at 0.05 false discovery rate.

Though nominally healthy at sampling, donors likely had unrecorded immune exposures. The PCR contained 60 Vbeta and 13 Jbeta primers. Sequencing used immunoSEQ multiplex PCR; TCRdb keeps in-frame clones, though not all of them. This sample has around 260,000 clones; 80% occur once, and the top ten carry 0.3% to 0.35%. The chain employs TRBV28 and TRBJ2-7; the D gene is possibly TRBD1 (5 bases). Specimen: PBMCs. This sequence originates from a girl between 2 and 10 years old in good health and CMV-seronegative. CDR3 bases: TGTGCCAGCAGCCGTGGGGCTATTTACGAGCAGTACTTC. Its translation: CASSRGAIYEQYF.